This T cell receptor beta chain was profiled in a study of graft-versus-host responses after intestinal transplantation. The wider study: The recipients all started with anti-thymocyte globulin induction and then took tacrolimus and steroids for three to four years.

Notes on this clone: The antigen is undetermined.

Repertoires were generated with immunoSEQ multiplex PCR, while TCRdb's copy carries only in-frame clones and drops some. This sample has approximately 63,000 clones, with about nine tenths found just once. Processing of graft tissue released intraepithelial and lamina propria lymphocytes. This CDR3 is built from 15 residues. The germline V gene encodes CDR1 KGHSH and CDR2 LQKENI. V was trimmed by 2 bases and J by 5 bases, leaving 13 bases between them. Study-wide results and limits: Early post-transplant HvG declines were associated with peak circulating GvH clone levels. GvH clones turned up in recipient marrow; some had shown up first in ileum or blood.

The J gene is TRBJ2-1, the V gene TRBV18; tentative D call: TRBD1 (5 bases). The source was ileum tissue, collected around 350 days after transplant. The receptor was derived from a human patient who received an intestinal transplant, so some T cells may come from the graft donor. The CDR3 is CASSPIGQGDNEQFF. CDR3 DNA sequence: TGTGCCAGCTCACCAATAGGGCAGGGTGACAATGAGCAGTTCTTC.